The sequence of this T cell receptor (beta chain) was determined in a study of tumor-infiltrating lymphocytes in oesophageal squamous cell carcinoma. V dropped 2 bases and J dropped 12 bases, with 20 bases sitting between them. The germline CDR1 and CDR2 sequences are LGHNT and FRNRAP. The length of the CDR3 is 15 residues. TCRdb analysed the PCR reads with MiXCR anew, one entry per CDR3 protein. Here the sample spans 15,000 to 20,000 distinct CDR3 sequences, around 39% being singletons. The genes are TRBV12-5 and TRBJ2-1; D remains ambiguous. The specimen was esophageal tumor tissue. The receptor comes from a male donor with esophageal squamous cell carcinoma. The DNA for the CDR3 is TGTGCTAGTGGTTTGTCAATGGGTTGGGCAGATACGCAGTTCTTC. Its translation is CASGLSMGWADTQFF.